What follows are 6 T cell receptor beta chains derived from one specimen sequenced in a study of T cell responses to AZD1222 COVID-19 vaccine. The table came from immunoSEQ multiplex PCR; TCRdb's copy has only in-frame clones and leaves some out. The sample yields tens of thousands of clones, about 88% seen once. This material consisted of peripheral blood, taken on day 0 of AZD1222 vaccination. The receptors here all came from an adult in good health.

The rearrangement uses TRBV28 and TRBJ2-1; 10 bases match TRBD2. Germline values: CDR1 MDHEN, CDR2 SYDVKM. The CDR3 has 16 residues. The V segment lost 5 bases and the J segment 4 bases; nucleotides outside the gene matches: 8. The CDR3 nucleotides are TGTGCCAGCAGTCAGGCTAGCGGGAGTATTTACAATGAGCAGTTCTTC. Amino acid sequence: CASSQASGSIYNEQFF. The variable domain in full, with the rest retrieved from reference TRBV28 and TRBJ2-1, is DVKVTQSSRYLVKRTGEKVFLECVQDMDHENMFWYRQDPGLGLRLIYFSYDVKMKEKGDIPEGYSVSREKKERFSLILESASTNQTSMYLCASSQASGSIYNEQFFGPGTRLTVL.

The chain couples TRBV9 to TRBJ1-5, with unresolved D. Between the trimmed V and J ends, which lost 0 bases and 0 bases, there was a span of 7 bases. The CDR3 is 15 amino acids. The V gene's germline CDR1 is SGDLS and CDR2 YYNGEE. The CDR3 is CASSVDGVSNQPQHF. In nucleotides, the CDR3 is TGTGCCAGCAGCGTAGATGGGGTTAGCAATCAGCCCCAGCATTTT.

The CDR3 DNA reads TGCGCCAGCAGTGAGTCGCAAACGAGATCACCCCTCCACTTT. It codes for CASSESQTRSPLHF. The chain has TRBV10-2 and TRBJ1-6; D gene ambiguous. V was shortened by 0 bases and J by 10 bases, with 10 bases between the two germline ends. CDR3 length equals 14 residues. Per germline, CDR1 WSHSY and CDR2 SAAADI.

As concerns this clone: Other DNA sequences in the sample encode the same CDR3. The gene calls are TRBV29-1 and TRBJ2-1, with TRBD1 as a possible D gene (5 bases). Trimming left V 6 bases short and J 0 bases short, with 12 bases between. Germline CDR1 SQVTM, CDR2 ANQGSEA. The CDR3 length is 14 residues. The CDR3 loop is CSVLDTSSYNEQFF. Here the CDR3 DNA reads TGCAGCGTCCTGGACACGAGCTCCTACAATGAGCAGTTCTTC.

There are a few counts of this clone. V gene TRBV28 combines with J gene TRBJ1-2; the match to TRBD1 covers 7 bases. The germline V gene has CDR1 MDHEN and CDR2 SYDVKM. After removal of 4 bases from V and 8 bases from J, the junction contained 10 bases not matched to a gene. The CDR3 covers 14 residues. The CDR3 nucleotides read TGTGCCAGCAGTTCCATGGGGGACAGCGGGGGCTACACCTTC. It yields the protein CASSSMGDSGGYTF.

This clone was picked up one time. The chain couples TRBV6-5 to TRBJ2-1, with 9 bases that match TRBD1. The CDR3 consists of 15 residues. V was clipped by 6 bases and J by 9 bases; unmatched bases: 12. Germline assignment: CDR1 MNHEY and CDR2 SVGAGI. CDR3: CASRVWDRDMGEQFF. The CDR3 region has the DNA TGTGCCAGCAGAGTTTGGGACAGGGATATGGGTGAGCAGTTCTTC.